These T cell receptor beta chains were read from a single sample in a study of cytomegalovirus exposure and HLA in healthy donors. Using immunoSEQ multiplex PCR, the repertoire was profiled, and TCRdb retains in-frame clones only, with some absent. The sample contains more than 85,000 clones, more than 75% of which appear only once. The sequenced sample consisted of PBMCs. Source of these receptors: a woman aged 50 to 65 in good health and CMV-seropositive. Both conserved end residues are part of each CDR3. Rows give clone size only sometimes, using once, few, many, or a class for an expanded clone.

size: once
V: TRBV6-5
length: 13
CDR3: CAIRQDNTGELFF

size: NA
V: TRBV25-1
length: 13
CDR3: CASIAGGTDTQYF

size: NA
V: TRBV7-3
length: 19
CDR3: CASSQTGLAGGYSYNEQFF

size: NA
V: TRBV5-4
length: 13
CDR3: CASSALIGTEAFF

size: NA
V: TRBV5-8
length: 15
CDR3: CASSFRDRSNTEAFF

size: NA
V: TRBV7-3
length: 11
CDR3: CASGGGNTIYF

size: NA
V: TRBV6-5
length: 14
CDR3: CASSYAGVYNEQFF

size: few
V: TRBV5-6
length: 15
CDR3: CASSFFQAFYNEQFF

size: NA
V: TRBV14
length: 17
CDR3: CASSQDLRRATTGELFF

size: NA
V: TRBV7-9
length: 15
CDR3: CASSPKLRVSYEQYF

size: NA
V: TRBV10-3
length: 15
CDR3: CAISVGAGRVNEQFF

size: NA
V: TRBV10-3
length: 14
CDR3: CATSGGMSTDTQYF

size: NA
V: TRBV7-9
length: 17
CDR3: CASSLVPREDPRDTQYF

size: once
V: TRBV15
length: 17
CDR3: CATSRVEGRITDNEQFF

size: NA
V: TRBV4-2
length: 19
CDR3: CASSQDPASGRRAGNEQFF

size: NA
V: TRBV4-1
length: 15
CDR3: CASSQDEGTVNEQYF

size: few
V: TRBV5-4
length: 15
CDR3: CASSPGRATNEKLFF

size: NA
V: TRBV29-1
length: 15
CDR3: CSVRGLSSGANVLTF

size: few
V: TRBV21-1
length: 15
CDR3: CASVALYSPTEQQYF

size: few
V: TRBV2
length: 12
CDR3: CASSYGRTEAFF

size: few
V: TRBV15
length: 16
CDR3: CATSREKVQGGQPQHF

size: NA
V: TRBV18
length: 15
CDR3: CASSPLETGRNEQFF

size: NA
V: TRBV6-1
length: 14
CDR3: CASDRGGGNQPQHF

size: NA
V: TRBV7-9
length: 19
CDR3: CASSKLAGGPRGPIGELFF

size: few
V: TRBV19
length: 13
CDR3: CASSITGENEQYF

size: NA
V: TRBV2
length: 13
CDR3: CASGKGGPYGYTF

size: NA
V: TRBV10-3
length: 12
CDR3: CATNRGAYEQYF

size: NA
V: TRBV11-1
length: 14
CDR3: CASSPAGGQDTQYF

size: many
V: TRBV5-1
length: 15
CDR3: CASSPTGGHTGELFF

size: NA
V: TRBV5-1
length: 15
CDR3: CASSTAGVANTEAFF

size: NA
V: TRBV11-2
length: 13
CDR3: CASSREGLGGQYF

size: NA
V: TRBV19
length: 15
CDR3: CASSIVSGTGGGAFF

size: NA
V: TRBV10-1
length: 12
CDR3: CASSEGFSEQYF

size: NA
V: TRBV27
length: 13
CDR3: CASSLLGDTEAFF